The 28 T cell receptor beta chains below were found in one sample sequenced in a study of T cells in Graves' hyperthyroidism and ophthalmopathy. From RNA transcripts, TCR beta CDR3 regions were amplified. A set of HTBI primers served as the primers for a first-round RT-PCR of the TCR CDR3. Each CDR3 protein is one row after TCRdb ran MiXCR on the multiplex PCR reads. The data hold 640,000 or so distinct CDR3 sequences, with roughly 15% observed a single time. The specimen was blood. The receptors derive from a woman in her forties with Graves' ophthalmopathy.

The sample holds a few counts of this clonotype. This rearrangement joins TRBV5-1 to TRBJ2-7; D gene unclear. The CDR3 length is 14 residues. V shed 4 bases and J shed 2 bases, with 13 bases lying between them. Germline V gene sequence: CDR1 SGHRS, CDR2 YFSETQ. CDR3 nucleotide sequence: TGCGCCAGCAGCCCCGAACCGGACCCCTACGAGCAGTACTTC. Its translation: CASSPEPDPYEQYF. Full variable domain (rest looked up from reference TRBV5-1 and TRBJ2-7): KAGVTQTPRYLIKTRGQQVTLSCSPISGHRSVSWYQQTPGQGLQFLFEYFSETQRNKGNFPGRFSGRQFSNSRSEMNVSTLELGDSALYLCASSPEPDPYEQYFGPGTRLTVT.

This clonotype came up many times. This chain connects TRBV27 to TRBJ2-7; D perhaps matches TRBD1 (5 bases). Looked up from germline, CDR1 is MNHEY and CDR2 is SMNVEV (reference sequence). The V end lost 2 bases, the J end lost 2 bases, and 13 bases lay between the germline ends. The CDR3 contains 15 residues. In DNA, the CDR3 is TGTGCCAGCAGTTTAAAAGGGGCAGAAACCTACGAGCAGTACTTC. Translation: CASSLKGAETYEQYF.

This clonotype was recorded a few times. The rearrangement joins TRBV29-1 to TRBJ2-7; D call uncertain. V lost 6 bases and J 7 bases, leaving 13 bases between the germline ends. From germline, CDR1 is SQVTM and CDR2 ANQGSEA. The CDR3 sequence is 11 residues long. The CDR3 loop reads CSVATSGEQYF. For the CDR3, the DNA is TGCAGCGTGGCGACCTCTGGGGAGCAGTACTTC.

This clonotype was recorded at least ten times. The chain recombines TRBV15 with TRBJ1-5; TRBD1 matches 7 bases. V lost 3 bases, J lost 0 bases, and 2 bases stayed unmatched. The CDR3 is made up of 15 amino acids. The germline V gene has CDR1 LNHNV and CDR2 YYDKDF (reference sequence). CDR3 region: CATSSGQVSNQPQHF. The CDR3 bases are TGTGCCACCAGCAGTGGACAGGTTAGCAATCAGCCCCAGCATTTT. The entire variable domain, with the rest obtained from reference TRBV15 and TRBJ1-5, is as follows: DAMVIQNPRYQVTQFGKPVTLSCSQTLNHNVMYWYQQKSSQAPKLLFHYYDKDFNNEADTPDNFQSRRPNTSFCFLDIRSPGLGDTAMYLCATSSGQVSNQPQHFGDGTRLSIL.

This clonotype was detected a few times. This chain links TRBV5-6 with TRBJ1-2; the D gene is possibly TRBD1 (6 bases). CDR1 is SGHDT and CDR2 is YYEEEE in the germline V gene. Trimming pared 0 bases from V and 4 bases from J, leaving 16 bases between. The CDR3 sequence is 16 residues long. As DNA, the CDR3 is TGTGCCAGCAGCTTGGCATTCGACACAGGGACCTATGGCTACACCTTC. This translates into CASSLAFDTGTYGYTF.

This clonotype appeared many times. V usage is TRBV27 and J usage is TRBJ2-7, with D tentatively TRBD2 (6 bases). Germline assignment: CDR1 MNHEY and CDR2 SMNVEV (reference sequence). The ends were cut back, 3 bases at V and 0 bases at J, with 12 bases in the middle. The CDR3 has 15 residues. The DNA for the CDR3 is TGTGCCAGCAGTTTGTTAGCGGCCAGCTCCTACGAGCAGTACTTC. As protein: CASSLLAASSYEQYF.

The table lists this clonotype with a few counts. CDR3 coding DNA: TGCAGTGCTAGAGACCCTCGGGACTCCAGCGTGGGGGAGACCCAGTACTTC. It encodes CSARDPRDSSVGETQYF. The chain employs TRBV20-1 and TRBJ2-5; a possible D gene is TRBD2 (6 bases). Between the trimmed V and J ends, which lost 0 bases and 5 bases, there was a span of 22 bases. The CDR3 runs to 17 residues. Germline CDR1 DFQATT, CDR2 SNEGSKA (reference sequence).

The V gene is TRBV28, the J gene TRBJ1-1; no definite D call. Trimming took 8 bases from V and 10 from J, leaving 17 bases between them. The V gene's germline CDR1 is MDHEN and CDR2 SYDVKM. The CDR3 runs 12 residues. The CDR3 DNA sequence: TGTGCCAGCGGCGTCCGGGGTCGGGGAGCTTTCTTT. Its translation is CASGVRGRGAFF. The full variable domain, its missing parts supplied by reference TRBV28 and TRBJ1-1, is DVKVTQSSRYLVKRTGEKVFLECVQDMDHENMFWYRQDPGLGLRLIYFSYDVKMKEKGDIPEGYSVSREKKERFSLILESASTNQTSMYLCASGVRGRGAFFGQGTRLTVV.

Ten or more counts support this clonotype. This chain connects TRBV28 to TRBJ2-7; D gene unclear. Deletions cut 2 bases from V and 4 bases from J, with 15 bases between. The CDR3 is made up of 15 amino acids. Germline values: CDR1 MDHEN, CDR2 SYDVKM. For the CDR3, the DNA is TGTGCCAGCAGTTTAATGGGCCGAGATCGATACGAGCAGTACTTC. Its translation is CASSLMGRDRYEQYF. Using reference TRBV28 and TRBJ2-7 for the parts outside the CDR3, the full variable domain is DVKVTQSSRYLVKRTGEKVFLECVQDMDHENMFWYRQDPGLGLRLIYFSYDVKMKEKGDIPEGYSVSREKKERFSLILESASTNQTSMYLCASSLMGRDRYEQYFGPGTRLTVT.

This clonotype was counted many times. V is TRBV24-1 and J is TRBJ2-5, with a tentative D call TRBD1 (5 bases). Trimming took 8 bases from V and 4 from J, leaving 10 bases between them. The length of the CDR3 is 12 residues. From germline, CDR1 is KGHDR and CDR2 SFDVKD. CDR3 protein: CATIRGIETQYF. Written as DNA, the CDR3 is TGTGCCACCATAAGGGGAATAGAGACCCAGTACTTC.

J is TRBJ1-1 and V is TRBV6-5; D unresolved. The CDR3 is 15 amino acids. The germline CDR1 and CDR2 sequences are MNHEY and SVGAGI. With 2 bases removed from V and 2 bases from J, the gap between germline ends came to 12 bases. The CDR3 DNA sequence: TGTGCCAGCAGTTACGATGAGACCGGTAACACTGAAGCTTTCTTT. This sequence encodes CASSYDETGNTEAFF.

In this sample, this clonotype turned up many times. This chain uses TRBV6-2 or TRBV6-3 with TRBJ2-7; D is possibly TRBD2 (5 bases). The V gene lost 1 base and the J gene lost 3 bases, with 25 bases spanning the gap. The CDR3 is 19 amino acids. The germline gives CDR1 MNHEY, CDR2 SVGEGT. The CDR3 here is CASSYLGRSSPRGHYEQYF. CDR3 coding DNA: TGTGCCAGCAGTTACTTAGGTCGGTCCTCACCCCGAGGGCACTACGAGCAGTACTTC.

This clonotype has ten or more counts. The rearrangement links TRBV6-5 to TRBJ2-5; D gene unclear. V was cut by 4 bases and J by 2 bases, with 11 bases left in between. From germline, CDR1 is MNHEY and CDR2 SVGAGI. This CDR3 comprises 14 residues. The CDR3 sequence is CASSSFGLQETQYF. In nucleotides, the CDR3 is TGTGCCAGCAGTTCCTTTGGGCTTCAAGAGACCCAGTACTTC.

There are many counts of this clonotype. The J gene is TRBJ1-1, the V gene TRBV20-1; 9 bases are a match to TRBD1. The CDR3 loop spans 16 amino acids. Germline V CDR1 and CDR2: DFQATT, SNEGSKA (reference sequence). Losses at the gene ends were 5 bases for V and 0 bases for J; bases not matched to a gene: 10. Here the CDR3 reads CSAPGTGFSVNTEAFF. CDR3 bases: TGCAGTGCTCCCGGGACAGGGTTTTCCGTGAACACTGAAGCTTTCTTT.

The chain joins TRBV4-1 to TRBJ2-2; no clear D. The CDR3 has 15 amino acids. Germline lookup yields CDR1 MGHRA and CDR2 YSYEKL. V dropped 0 bases and J dropped 7 bases, with 12 bases sitting between them. The CDR3 protein is CASSQDRSGGGELFF. The CDR3 nucleotides read TGCGCCAGCAGCCAAGACCGGAGTGGTGGCGGGGAGCTGTTTTTT.

This clonotype showed up many times. V usage is TRBV29-1 and J usage is TRBJ2-2; no clear D gene. Per the germline V gene, CDR1 is SQVTM and CDR2 is ANQGSEA. Trimming took 4 bases from V and 4 from J, leaving 10 bases between them. The CDR3 length is 13 residues. The CDR3 protein is CSVVIRPTGELFF. In DNA, the CDR3 is TGCAGCGTTGTGATTCGGCCCACCGGGGAGCTGTTTTTT.

This clonotype was detected only a few times. The V gene is TRBV6-2 or TRBV6-3, the J gene TRBJ2-7; a weak D match, TRBD2 (5 bases). The germline V gene encodes CDR1 MNHEY and CDR2 SVGEGT. Trimming shortened V by 7 bases and J by 2 bases, and 21 bases separated the two germline ends. The CDR3 spans 16 residues. CDR3 amino acids: CASIPGGLAAAYEQYF. The CDR3 DNA sequence: TGTGCCAGCATCCCGGGTGGTCTAGCAGCGGCCTACGAGCAGTACTTC.

This clonotype was counted between two and nine times. CDR3 loop: CASSQGMGTEAFF. CDR3 DNA: TGTGCCAGCAGCCAGGGAATGGGGACTGAAGCTTTCTTT. The gene calls are TRBV7-3 and TRBJ1-1, with D perhaps matching TRBD1 (5 bases). The CDR3 sequence is 13 residues long. Per the germline V gene, CDR1 is SGHTA and CDR2 is FQGTGA. The V and J ends lost 5 bases and 5 bases respectively, with 12 bases between them.

This clonotype was recorded once. V gene TRBV18 combines with J gene TRBJ2-2; D remains ambiguous. CDR3 length: 18 amino acids. V shed 2 bases and J shed 4 bases, with 20 bases lying between them. Germline V lookup: CDR1 KGHSH, CDR2 LQKENI. The CDR3 spells CASSPANSRIQTTGELFF. The CDR3 DNA is TGTGCCAGCTCACCAGCCAACAGTAGAATACAGACCACCGGGGAGCTGTTTTTT.

This clonotype was seen many times. The chain uses TRBV9 and TRBJ2-7; D is unresolved. Germline-derived CDR1 and CDR2 are SGDLS and YYNGEE. V was clipped by 2 bases and J by 3 bases, with 15 bases between them. The CDR3 is made up of 15 amino acids. CDR3 residues: CASSVEPSSSYEQYF. The CDR3 DNA reads TGTGCCAGCAGCGTTGAGCCTTCATCAAGCTACGAGCAGTACTTC.

This clonotype was picked up a small number of times. This chain joins TRBV15 and TRBJ2-5; 11 bases line up with TRBD1. Germline CDR1 LNHNV, CDR2 YYDKDF (reference sequence). The CDR3 totals 18 residues. V was clipped by 0 bases and J by 1 base; unmatched bases: 7. CDR3 amino acids: CATSRDWLGQGAQETQYF. CDR3 coding DNA: TGTGCCACCAGCAGAGATTGGCTCGGACAGGGGGCCCAAGAGACCCAGTACTTC.

This clonotype was seen ten or more times. The chain is built from TRBV6-1 and TRBJ2-5, with D unresolved. Germline-derived CDR1 and CDR2 are MNHNS and SASEGT. The CDR3 spans 15 residues. Between the trimmed V and J ends, which lost 0 bases and 6 bases, there was a span of 14 bases. CDR3 nucleotides: TGTGCCAGCAGTGAAGCGCTGGCACCTAGGAAGACCCAGTACTTC. It codes for CASSEALAPRKTQYF.

CDR3 region: CASSLGAGVRTEAFF. As DNA, the CDR3 is TGTGCCAGCAGTTTGGGTGCAGGGGTGAGAACTGAAGCTTTCTTT. This chain links TRBV28 with TRBJ1-1, with a tentative D call TRBD1 (6 bases). The germline CDR1 and CDR2 sequences are MDHEN and SYDVKM. V was pared by 3 bases and J by 5 bases, with 16 bases between. There are 15 residues in the CDR3. Together with reference TRBV28 and TRBJ1-1, the CDR3 gives the full variable domain: DVKVTQSSRYLVKRTGEKVFLECVQDMDHENMFWYRQDPGLGLRLIYFSYDVKMKEKGDIPEGYSVSREKKERFSLILESASTNQTSMYLCASSLGAGVRTEAFFGQGTRLTVV.

This clonotype was counted at least ten times. V gene TRBV19 combines with J gene TRBJ2-7; 8 nucleotides line up with TRBD2. Germline assignment: CDR1 LNHDA and CDR2 SQIVND (reference sequence). The junction had 8 bases not matched to a gene; V was cut back by 5 bases and J by 5 bases. The CDR3 is made up of 14 amino acids. The CDR3 region has the DNA TGTGCCAGTAGTGTTAGCGGGATAGTCCACGAGCAGTACTTC. As protein: CASSVSGIVHEQYF.

This clonotype appeared many times. The chain couples TRBV30 to TRBJ2-3; 9 bases fit TRBD2. V trimming: 4 bases; J trimming: 5 bases; junction bases outside the gene matches: 4. CDR1 GTSNPN and CDR2 SVGIG come from the germline V gene (reference sequence). This CDR3 region has 13 residues. The CDR3 DNA is TGTGCCTGGACTAGCGGGACTATAGATACGCAGTATTTT. Translation: CAWTSGTIDTQYF.

This clonotype was recorded many times. The chain couples TRBV5-4 to TRBJ2-7; 7 bases align to TRBD1. This CDR3 is built from 14 residues. Germline lookup yields CDR1 SGHNT and CDR2 YYREEE (reference sequence). Unmatched junction bases numbered 8, after V lost 4 bases and J lost 4 bases. CDR3 loop: CASSRGGEPYEQYF. CDR3 bases: TGTGCCAGCAGCAGAGGGGGCGAGCCGTACGAGCAGTACTTC. Filled out from reference TRBV5-4 and TRBJ2-7, the complete variable domain reads ETGVTQSPTHLIKTRGQQVTLRCSSQSGHNTVSWYQQALGQGPQFIFQYYREEENGRGNFPPRFSGLQFPNYSSELNVNALELDDSALYLCASSRGGEPYEQYFGPGTRLTVT.

The DNA of the CDR3 is TGTGCCAGCAGCCAAGCGAACTCGGCGGGAGCCACCTACGAGCAGTACTTC. Translating gives CASSQANSAGATYEQYF. This rearrangement joins TRBV3-1 to TRBJ2-7; 7 bases agree with TRBD2. The CDR3 length is 17 residues. Germline V gene sequence: CDR1 LGHDT, CDR2 YNNKEL (reference sequence). V dropped 1 base and J dropped 2; count of bases not matched to a gene: 11.

This clonotype was detected only a few times. The genes are TRBV19 and TRBJ1-2, with 7 bases fitting TRBD1. V lost 4 bases and J lost 4; bases outside the gene matches: 6. CDR3 length: 14 residues. Germline V gene lookup returns CDR1 LNHDA and CDR2 SQIVND (reference sequence). CDR3 nucleotides: TGTGCCAGTAGTAAAACAGGGGTTGGCTATGGCTACACCTTC. It codes for CASSKTGVGYGYTF. Using reference TRBV19 and TRBJ1-2 for the parts outside the CDR3, the full variable domain is DGGITQSPKYLFRKEGQNVTLSCEQNLNHDAMYWYRQDPGQGLRLIYYSQIVNDFQKGDIAEGYSVSREKKESFPLTVTSAQKNPTAFYLCASSKTGVGYGYTFGSGTRLTVV.